Shown below are 23 T cell receptor beta chains from a single sample sequenced in a study of cytomegalovirus exposure and HLA in healthy donors. 13 Jbeta primers and 60 Vbeta primers were used for the PCR. TCRdb keeps only in-frame clones here, not all; method: immunoSEQ multiplex PCR. The data show about 120,000 clones, about 80% seen once. The sample comprised PBMCs. Receptors originate from a woman between 18 and 29 years old in good health and CMV-seronegative.

V and J are TRBV2 and TRBJ2-7; no firm D call. The CDR3 length is 12 residues. CDR1 SNHLY and CDR2 FYNNEI come from the germline V gene. V gave up 7 bases and J gave up 2 bases, with 9 bases separating them. The CDR3 DNA is TGTGCCAGCATCCGGTCCCCCTACGAGCAGTACTTC. Protein sequence: CASIRSPYEQYF.

The rearrangement links TRBV27 to TRBJ2-5; D possibly corresponds to TRBD2 (5 bases). The J call is uncertain, as TRBJ2-7 better fits the DNA end. This CDR3 comprises 15 residues. Germline V gene sequence: CDR1 MNHEY, CDR2 SMNVEV (reference sequence). CDR3 nucleotide sequence: TGTGCCAGCAGTTTATCCGCGGGCCCGGACTACGAGCAGTACTTC. Its protein product is CASSLSAGPDYEQYF.

This sequence joins TRBV10-2 and TRBJ2-1; no reliable D call. The CDR3 is 12 amino acids. V lost 4 bases and J 5 bases, leaving 6 bases between the germline ends. Germline V lookup: CDR1 WSHSY, CDR2 SAAADI. The DNA for the CDR3 is TGCGCCAGCAGTGCCGCGAACAATGAGCAGTTCTTC. It yields the protein CASSAANNEQFF.

The V and J genes are TRBV7-9 and TRBJ2-5; the D is unclear. Looked up from germline, CDR1 is SEHNR and CDR2 is FQNEAQ (reference sequence). V gave up 4 bases and J gave up 4 bases, with 4 bases separating them. The CDR3 runs to 11 residues. CDR3 DNA: TGTGCCAGCAGCTCCCGAGAGACCCAGTACTTC. This sequence encodes CASSSRETQYF.

The chain uses TRBV5-1 and TRBJ1-2, with 9 bases fitting TRBD1. With 0 bases clipped from V and 2 bases from J, the junction kept 5 bases outside the gene matches. CDR1 SGHRS and CDR2 YFSETQ come from the germline V gene. The CDR3 runs to 16 residues. The CDR3 DNA sequence: TGCGCCAGCAGCTTGGCAACCGGGACAGGGAACTATGGCTACACCTTC. Protein product: CASSLATGTGNYGYTF.

CDR3 in amino acids: CASSSGEGEETQYF. The DNA of the CDR3 is TGCGCCAGCAGCTCGGGGGAGGGAGAAGAGACCCAGTACTTC. This rearrangement joins TRBV5-1 to TRBJ2-5; 7 bases align to TRBD2. CDR1 is SGHRS, CDR2 YFSETQ, per germline. This CDR3 is 14 amino acids long. The V and J ends lost 3 bases and 3 bases, in that order; junction bases with no gene match: 5.

The chain combines TRBV10-1 with TRBJ1-5, with TRBD1 as a possible D gene (5 bases). The germline V and J ends were trimmed by 4 bases and 5 bases, with 15 bases remaining between them. CDR1 and CDR2 (germline): WNHNN, SYGVQD (reference sequence). The CDR3 has 15 amino acids. The CDR3 spells CASSVWGPYDQPQHF. In nucleotides, the CDR3 is TGCGCCAGCAGTGTCTGGGGCCCGTACGATCAGCCCCAGCATTTT.

The chain joins TRBV4-1 to TRBJ1-2, with D unclear. V shed 0 bases and J shed 2 bases, with 10 bases lying between them. There are 15 residues in the CDR3. Germline V gene data show CDR1 as MGHRA and CDR2 as YSYEKL. CDR3 nucleotide sequence: TGCGCCAGCAGCCAAGATCATCGGGTAAACTATGGCTACACCTTC. It specifies CASSQDHRVNYGYTF.

This rearrangement joins TRBV9 to TRBJ1-1; D remains unclear. With 3 bases removed from V and 7 bases from J, the gap between germline ends came to 7 bases. Germline V gene data show CDR1 as SGDLS and CDR2 as YYNGEE. The CDR3 spans 11 residues. CDR3 sequence reads: CASSAGFEAFF. The DNA of the CDR3 is TGTGCCAGCAGCGCGGGGTTTGAAGCTTTCTTT.

V and J are TRBV13 and TRBJ2-2; weak D call: TRBD2 (5 bases). Trimming removed 5 bases at V and 4 bases at J, with 11 bases between. CDR1 is PRHDT and CDR2 is FYEKMQ in the germline V gene (reference sequence). The CDR3 contains 14 residues. The CDR3 reads CASSPTRGTGELFF. The DNA for the CDR3 is TGTGCCAGCAGCCCCACACGGGGCACCGGGGAGCTGTTTTTT.

The chain has TRBV7-9 and TRBJ1-2, with 10 positions matching TRBD1. Germline V gives CDR1 SEHNR, CDR2 FQNEAQ (reference sequence). The CDR3 has 16 amino acids. The junction had 11 bases not matched to a gene; V was cut back by 5 bases and J by 5 bases. CDR3 loop: CASSPRQGAGGYGYTF. CDR3 coding DNA: TGTGCCAGCAGCCCCAGACAGGGGGCAGGTGGATATGGCTACACCTTC.

The gene calls are TRBV29-1 and TRBJ1-2; a possible D gene is TRBD1 (6 bases). In germline, CDR1 is SQVTM, CDR2 ANQGSEA. The CDR3 is 14 residues long. V lost 6 bases and J lost 5, with 19 bases in between. CDR3 sequence reads: CSVADWTDEYGYTF. The CDR3 DNA reads TGCAGCGTAGCCGATTGGACAGACGAATATGGCTACACCTTC.

CDR3 DNA sequence: TGTGCCAGCAGCTTCCCGGGCGGGGACAATGAGCAGTTCTTC. As protein: CASSFPGGDNEQFF. The chain has TRBV7-6 and TRBJ2-1; possibly TRBD2 for D (6 bases). V lost 3 bases to trimming and J lost 5 bases, with 11 bases between them. Germline V gene data show CDR1 as SGHVS and CDR2 as FNYEAQ. The CDR3 is 14 residues long.

This clone has only a few counts. The rearrangement uses TRBV4-1 and TRBJ2-1; 8 bases fit TRBD1. J gave up 7 bases and V 4 bases, and 9 bases lay outside the gene matches. The CDR3 has 15 amino acids. Germline V CDR1 and CDR2: MGHRA, YSYEKL. CDR3 sequence (DNA): TGCGCCAGCAGCCCTGGACAGGGTCCGGGGAATGAGCAGTTCTTC. Translated: CASSPGQGPGNEQFF.

The gene calls are TRBV10-2 and TRBJ1-1; TRBD1 might be the D (6 bases). Trimming pared 10 bases from V and 5 bases from J, leaving 17 bases between. Germline lookup yields CDR1 WSHSY and CDR2 SAAADI. CDR3 length: 13 residues. The CDR3 loop is CATREGGRTEAFF. The CDR3, as DNA: TGCGCCACCCGGGAGGGGGGGAGAACTGAAGCTTTCTTT.

The rearrangement joins TRBV7-9 to TRBJ2-1; TRBD2 aligns across 13 bases. The germline gives CDR1 SEHNR, CDR2 FQNEAQ (reference sequence). This CDR3 is 16 amino acids long. The V gene end was trimmed by 3 bases and the J gene end by 8 bases; junction bases not matched to a gene: 7. The CDR3 region is CASSFRTSGGFDEQFF. The CDR3 DNA sequence: TGTGCCAGCAGCTTCCGGACTAGCGGGGGTTTCGATGAGCAGTTCTTC.

This clone was observed a handful of times. Other DNA sequences of this sample code for an identical CDR3. In nucleotides, the CDR3 is TGTGCCAGTAGCTCGAGCGGGACTGCCCCGGGGTATGGCTACACCTTC. It encodes CASSSSGTAPGYGYTF. The V call is TRBV19, the J call TRBJ1-2; weak D call: TRBD1 (5 bases). The CDR3 is 16 amino acids. The germline CDR1 and CDR2 sequences are LNHDA and SQIVND (reference sequence). The V end lost 6 bases, the J end lost 5 bases, and 22 bases lay between the germline ends.

The table lists this clone with a few counts. The rearrangement joins TRBV6-1 to TRBJ2-3; 12 bases map to TRBD2. Germline lookup yields CDR1 MNHNS and CDR2 SASEGT. Losses at the gene ends were 2 bases for V and 4 bases for J; bases not matched to a gene: 1. The CDR3 spans 15 residues. Here the CDR3 reads CASSELAGGPDTQYF. DNA for the CDR3: TGTGCCAGCAGTGAACTAGCGGGAGGGCCAGATACGCAGTATTTT.

Remarks on this clone: The junction departs from germline at one end; a sequencing error may be responsible. The sample has other DNA sequences that encode this CDR3 too. The V call is TRBV27, the J call TRBJ1-1, with 9 bases matching TRBD1. The CDR3 has 15 residues. The germline CDR1 and CDR2 sequences are MNHEY and SMNVEV (reference sequence). The CDR3 nucleotides read TGTGCCAGCAGTATTACAGGGGGCACGTACACCGAAGCTTTCTTT. It yields the protein CASSITGGTYTEAFF.

This chain links TRBV11-2 with TRBJ2-5; the D is unclear. Germline values: CDR1 SGHAT, CDR2 FQNNGV. The CDR3 spans 15 residues. The V and J ends lost 1 base and 5 bases respectively, with 14 bases between them. The CDR3 DNA reads TGTGCCAGCAGCTTAGGAGGTCGAAATTTGGAGACCCAGTACTTC. It yields the protein CASSLGGRNLETQYF.

V usage is TRBV30 and J usage is TRBJ1-4; possibly TRBD1 for D (6 bases). Trimming left V 3 bases short and J 7 bases short, with 12 bases between. The CDR3 is made up of 13 amino acids. Looked up from germline, CDR1 is GTSNPN and CDR2 is SVGIG (reference sequence). CDR3 DNA sequence: TGTGCCTGGAGGGCAGGGGCTAGTGAAAAACTGTTTTTT. Translated: CAWRAGASEKLFF. Using reference TRBV30 and TRBJ1-4 for the parts outside the CDR3, the full variable domain is SQTIHQWPATLVQPVGSPLSLECTVEGTSNPNLYWYRQAAGRGLQLLFYSVGIGQISSEVPQNLSASRPQDRQFILSSKKLLLSDSGFYLCAWRAGASEKLFFGSGTQLSVL.

The chain is built from TRBV7-8 and TRBJ1-2, with 7 bases lining up with TRBD1. V was pared by 4 bases and J by 5 bases, with 7 bases of the junction left unmatched. The length of the CDR3 is 14 residues. The V gene's germline CDR1 is SGHVS and CDR2 FQNEAQ. In nucleotides, the CDR3 is TGTGCCAGCAGCTCCCGACAGGGCGAATATGGCTACACCTTC. It encodes CASSSRQGEYGYTF.

The chain combines TRBV5-8 with TRBJ1-2; no definite D call. CDR1 and CDR2 from the germline V gene are SGHTS and YDEGEE. V gave up 4 bases and J gave up 1 base, with 8 bases separating them. The CDR3 is 13 residues long. CDR3 region: CASSVGSNYGYTF. CDR3 bases: TGTGCCAGCAGCGTTGGCAGTAACTATGGCTACACCTTC.